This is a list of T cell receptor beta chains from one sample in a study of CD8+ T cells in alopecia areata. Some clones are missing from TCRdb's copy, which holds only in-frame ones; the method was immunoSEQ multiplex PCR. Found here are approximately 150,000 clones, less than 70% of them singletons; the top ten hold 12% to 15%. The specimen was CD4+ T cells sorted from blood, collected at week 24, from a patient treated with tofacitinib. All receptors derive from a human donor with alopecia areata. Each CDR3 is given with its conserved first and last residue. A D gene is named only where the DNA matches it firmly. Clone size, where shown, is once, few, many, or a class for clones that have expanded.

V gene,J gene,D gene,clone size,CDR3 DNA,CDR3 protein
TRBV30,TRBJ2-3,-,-,TGTGCCTGGAGTGTACGGAGGGGGGGGGACACAGATACGCAGTATTTT,CAWSVRRGGDTDTQYF
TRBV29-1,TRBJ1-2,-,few,TGCAGCGTTGTTGTGGTGAATGGCTACACCTTC,CSVVVVNGYTF
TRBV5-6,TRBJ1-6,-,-,TGTGCCAGCAGCTTAGGAGGGGTGAGCTCCTATAATTCACCCCTCCACTTT,CASSLGGVSSYNSPLHF
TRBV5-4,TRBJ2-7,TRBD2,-,TGTGCCAGCAGCTTCGCTAGCGGCTACGAGCAGTACTTC,CASSFASGYEQYF
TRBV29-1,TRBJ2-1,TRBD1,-,TGCAGCGTTGCCGCGGACAGGGATTACAATGAGCAGTTCTTC,CSVAADRDYNEQFF
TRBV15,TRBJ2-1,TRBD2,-,TGTGCCACCAGCCGTTGGGGGGCTAGCGGGAACAATGAGCAGTTCTTC,CATSRWGASGNNEQFF
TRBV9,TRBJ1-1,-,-,TGTGCCAGCAGCCCGCAGGATAACACTGAAGCTTTCTTT,CASSPQDNTEAFF
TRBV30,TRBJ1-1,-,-,TGTGCCTGGAGTGTTAGGTTGAACACTGAAGCTTTCTTT,CAWSVRLNTEAFF
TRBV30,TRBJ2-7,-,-,TGTGCCTGGAGTGCTGTGGGGGGATGGGAATCCGAGCAGTACTTC,CAWSAVGGWESEQYF
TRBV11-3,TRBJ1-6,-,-,TGTGCCAGCAGCTGGAGCCTCCAGAGCTCCTATAATTCACCCCTCCACTTT,CASSWSLQSSYNSPLHF
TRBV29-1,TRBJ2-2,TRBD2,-,TGCACCGCGCGGGAGGCATCGAACACCGGGGAGCTGTTTTTT,CTAREASNTGELFF
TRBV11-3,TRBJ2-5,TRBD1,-,TGTGCCAGCAGCTCTTTACAGGGGGACCTAGGAGAGACCCAGTACTTC,CASSSLQGDLGETQYF
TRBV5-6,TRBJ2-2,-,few,TGTGCCAGCAGCTTGGGACAGAACACCGGGGAGCTGTTTTTT,CASSLGQNTGELFF
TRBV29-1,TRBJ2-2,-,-,TGCAGCGGCGAGAGGAACACCGGGGAGCTGTTTTTT,CSGERNTGELFF
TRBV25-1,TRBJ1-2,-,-,TGTGCCAGCAGTGAAACCCTTTCTGGGGGCTACACCTTC,CASSETLSGGYTF
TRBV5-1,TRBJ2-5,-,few,TGCGCCAGCAGCTTACCCCTTCTAGGACAAGAGACCCAGTACTTC,CASSLPLLGQETQYF
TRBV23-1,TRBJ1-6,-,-,TGCGCCAGCAGTCTCCCGATTTCACCCCTCCACTTT,CASSLPISPLHF
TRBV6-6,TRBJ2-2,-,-,TGTGCCAGTAGCAGGGGCGGCAAGAACACCGGGGAGCTGTTTTTT,CASSRGGKNTGELFF
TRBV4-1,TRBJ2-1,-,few,TGCGCCAGCAGCAGGGCAGGGACCGGCCATGAGCAGTTCTTC,CASSRAGTGHEQFF
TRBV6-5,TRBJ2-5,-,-,TGTGCCAGCAGGGGACGAGAGACCCAGTACTTC,CASRGRETQYF
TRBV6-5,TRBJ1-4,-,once,TGTGCCAGCAGCCAGGGGCGGGAAAAACTGTTTTTT,CASSQGREKLFF
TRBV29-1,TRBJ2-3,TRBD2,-,TGCAGCGTCAGACGGGGGGGCACTGGAGATACGCAGTATTTT,CSVRRGGTGDTQYF
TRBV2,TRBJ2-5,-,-,TGTGCCAGCAGTATAGAGACCCAGTACTTC,CASSIETQYF
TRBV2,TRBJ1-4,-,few,TGTGCCAGCAGGGAGACAGTAACTAATGAAAAACTGTTTTTT,CASRETVTNEKLFF
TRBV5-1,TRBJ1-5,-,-,TGCGCCAGCAGCGTTGGGCAGGGAACTCAGCCCCAGCATTTT,CASSVGQGTQPQHF
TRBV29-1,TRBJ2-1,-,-,TGCAGCGTGGCGACAGAGACCTACAATGAGCAGTTCTTC,CSVATETYNEQFF
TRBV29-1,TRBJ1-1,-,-,TGCAGCGTCCCGGTGGAGGGGGGGAACACTGAAGCTTTCTTT,CSVPVEGGNTEAFF
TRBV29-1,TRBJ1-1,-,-,TGCAGCGTTGAAGGCAGGAAGGGCACTGAAGCTTTCTTT,CSVEGRKGTEAFF
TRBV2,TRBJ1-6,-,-,TGTGCCAGCGGGACATCCTCCTATAATTCACCCCTCCACTTT,CASGTSSYNSPLHF
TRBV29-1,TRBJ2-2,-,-,TGCAGCGTTGCATGGGCCAGGGGCACCGGGGAGCTGTTTTTT,CSVAWARGTGELFF
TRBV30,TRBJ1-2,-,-,TGTGCCTGGAGTGAAGGCACTAACTATGGCTACACCTTC,CAWSEGTNYGYTF
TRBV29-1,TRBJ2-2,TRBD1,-,TGCAGCGTTGGACAGGGGATAAACACCGGGGAGCTGTTTTTT,CSVGQGINTGELFF
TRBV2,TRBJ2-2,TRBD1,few,TGTGCCAGCAGTGTAGGGGAGACAGGGCGGACCGGGGAGCTGTTTTTT,CASSVGETGRTGELFF
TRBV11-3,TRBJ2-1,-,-,TGTGCCAGCAGCTTATTTGGGCAGGGTAGGAACAATGAGCAGTTCTTC,CASSLFGQGRNNEQFF
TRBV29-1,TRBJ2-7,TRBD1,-,TGCAGCGCGATCCCCGCAGGACAGGGTCCCTACGAGCAGTACTTC,CSAIPAGQGPYEQYF
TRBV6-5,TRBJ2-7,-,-,TGTGCCAGCAGTTATAATGGTCCGGACTTC,CASSYNGPDF
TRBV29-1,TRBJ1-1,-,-,TGCAGCGTCTGCCCGGACAGCTTGAACACTGAAGCTTTCTTT,CSVCPDSLNTEAFF
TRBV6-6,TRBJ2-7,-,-,TGTGCCAGCAGCGTACAGGGCTACGAGCAGTACTTC,CASSVQGYEQYF
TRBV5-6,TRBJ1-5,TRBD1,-,TGTGCCAGCAGCCTTCAGGGGGGGGCGAGCAATCAGCCCCAGCATTTT,CASSLQGGASNQPQHF
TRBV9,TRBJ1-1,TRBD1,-,TGTGCCAGCAGCGTAGGGGGGGAGGGGGCAGCTGAAGCTTTCTTT,CASSVGGEGAAEAFF
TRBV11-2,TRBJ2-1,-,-,TGTGCCAGCAGCTCTACTGATGGGACACATTCCCACCAGTTCTTC,CASSSTDGTHSHQFF
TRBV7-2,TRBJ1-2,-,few,TGTGCCAGCAGCTTCAGGGCGGGACATGGCTACACCTTC,CASSFRAGHGYTF
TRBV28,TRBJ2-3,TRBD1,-,TGTGCCAGCAGTGATTGGACAGGGAAAGATACGCAGTATTTT,CASSDWTGKDTQYF
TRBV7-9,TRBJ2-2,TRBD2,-,TGTGCCAGCAGCTTGGCCCGGGGGGGCTCGAGCACCGGGGAGCTGTTTTTT,CASSLARGGSSTGELFF
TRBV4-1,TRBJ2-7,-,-,TGCGCCAGCAGCCCCCGCGGACGAGTCGAGCAGTACTTC,CASSPRGRVEQYF
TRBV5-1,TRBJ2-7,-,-,TGCGCCAGCAGCTTGGCCGGGATAGCGAGCACCGAGCAGTACTTC,CASSLAGIASTEQYF